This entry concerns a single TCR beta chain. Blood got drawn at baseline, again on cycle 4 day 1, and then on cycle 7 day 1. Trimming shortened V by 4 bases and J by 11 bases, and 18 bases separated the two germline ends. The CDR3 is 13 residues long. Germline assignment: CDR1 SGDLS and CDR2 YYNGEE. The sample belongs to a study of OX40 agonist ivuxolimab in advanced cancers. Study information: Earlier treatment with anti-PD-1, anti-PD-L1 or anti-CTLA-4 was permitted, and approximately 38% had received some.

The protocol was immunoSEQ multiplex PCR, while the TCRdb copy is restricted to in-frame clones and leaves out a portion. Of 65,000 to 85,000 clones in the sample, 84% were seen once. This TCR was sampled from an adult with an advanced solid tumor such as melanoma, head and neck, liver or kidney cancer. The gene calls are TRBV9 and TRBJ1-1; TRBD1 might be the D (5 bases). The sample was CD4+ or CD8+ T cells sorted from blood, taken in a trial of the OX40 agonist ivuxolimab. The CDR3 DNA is TGTGCCAGCAGCCCTCATGTCAGCAGGGACGCTTTCTTT. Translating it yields CASSPHVSRDAFF.